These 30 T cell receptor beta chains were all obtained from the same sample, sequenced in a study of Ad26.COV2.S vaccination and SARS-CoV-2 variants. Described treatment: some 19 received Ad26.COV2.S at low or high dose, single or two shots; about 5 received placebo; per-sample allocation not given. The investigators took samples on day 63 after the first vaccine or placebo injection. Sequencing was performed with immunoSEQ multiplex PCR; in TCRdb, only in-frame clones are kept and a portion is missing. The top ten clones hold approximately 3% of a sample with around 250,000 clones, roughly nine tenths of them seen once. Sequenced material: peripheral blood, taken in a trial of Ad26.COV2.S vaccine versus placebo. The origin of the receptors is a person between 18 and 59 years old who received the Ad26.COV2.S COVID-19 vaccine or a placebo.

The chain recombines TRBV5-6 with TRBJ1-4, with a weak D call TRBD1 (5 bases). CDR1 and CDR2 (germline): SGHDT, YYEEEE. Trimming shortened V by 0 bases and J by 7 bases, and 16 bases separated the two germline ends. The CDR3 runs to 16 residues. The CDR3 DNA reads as TGTGCCAGCAGCTTGGGCTTCGGGGGTACGGGTGAAAAACTGTTTTTT. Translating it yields CASSLGFGGTGEKLFF.

The CDR3 sequence is CARSLFLAGAGDETQYF. In DNA, the CDR3 is TGTGCCAGAAGCTTGTTTCTAGCGGGGGCGGGAGACGAGACCCAGTACTTC. The rearrangement uses TRBV5-3 and TRBJ2-5; 10 bases align to TRBD2. TRBV5-3 belongs to the ORF category, with a function that is uncertain. V was clipped by 1 base and J by 5 bases; unmatched bases: 11. The CDR3 has 17 amino acids.

For the CDR3, the DNA is TGCGCCAGCAGCACCTCCTACGAGCAGTACGTC. Amino acids: CASSTSYEQYV. This chain joins TRBV5-1 and TRBJ2-7; no reliable D call. Germline V gene sequence: CDR1 SGHRS, CDR2 YFSETQ. V was clipped by 4 bases and J by 0 bases, with 2 bases between them. The CDR3 is 11 amino acids.

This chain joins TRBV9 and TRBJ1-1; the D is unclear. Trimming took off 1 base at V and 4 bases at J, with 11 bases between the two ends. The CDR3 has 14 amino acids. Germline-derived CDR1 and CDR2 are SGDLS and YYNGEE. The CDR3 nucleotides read TGTGCCAGCAGCGTACTTGGCGTGGGCACTGAAGCTTTCTTT. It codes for CASSVLGVGTEAFF.

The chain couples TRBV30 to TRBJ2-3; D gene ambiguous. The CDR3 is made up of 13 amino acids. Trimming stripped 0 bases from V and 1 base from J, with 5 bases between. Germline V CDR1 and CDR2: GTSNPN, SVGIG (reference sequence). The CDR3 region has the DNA TGTGCCTGGAGTGTTGGCGGCACAGATACGCAGTATTTT. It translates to CAWSVGGTDTQYF.

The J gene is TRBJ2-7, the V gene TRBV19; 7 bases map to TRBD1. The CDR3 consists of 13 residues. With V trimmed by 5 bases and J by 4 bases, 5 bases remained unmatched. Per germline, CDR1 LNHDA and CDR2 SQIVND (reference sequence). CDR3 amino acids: CASSAGTEYEQYF. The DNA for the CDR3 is TGTGCCAGTAGTGCCGGGACAGAATACGAGCAGTACTTC.

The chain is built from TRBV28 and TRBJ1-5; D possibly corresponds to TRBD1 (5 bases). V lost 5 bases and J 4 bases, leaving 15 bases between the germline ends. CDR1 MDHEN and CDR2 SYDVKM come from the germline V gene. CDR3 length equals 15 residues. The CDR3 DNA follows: TGTGCCAGCAGTACCCTCGACAGTCTTAATCAGCCCCAGCATTTT. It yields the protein CASSTLDSLNQPQHF.

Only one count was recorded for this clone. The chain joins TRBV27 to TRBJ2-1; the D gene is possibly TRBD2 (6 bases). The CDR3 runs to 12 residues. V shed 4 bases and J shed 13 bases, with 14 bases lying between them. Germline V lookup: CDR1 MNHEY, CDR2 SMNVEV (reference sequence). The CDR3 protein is CASSSRLDSQFF. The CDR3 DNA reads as TGTGCCAGCAGTTCAAGACTAGATTCCCAGTTCTTC.

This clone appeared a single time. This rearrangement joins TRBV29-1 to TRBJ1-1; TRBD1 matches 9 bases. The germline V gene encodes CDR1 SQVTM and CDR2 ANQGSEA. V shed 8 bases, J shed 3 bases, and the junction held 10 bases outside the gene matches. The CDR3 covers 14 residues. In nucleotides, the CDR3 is TGCAGCATGAGATACCGGACAGGGGACACTGAAGCTTTCTTT. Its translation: CSMRYRTGDTEAFF.

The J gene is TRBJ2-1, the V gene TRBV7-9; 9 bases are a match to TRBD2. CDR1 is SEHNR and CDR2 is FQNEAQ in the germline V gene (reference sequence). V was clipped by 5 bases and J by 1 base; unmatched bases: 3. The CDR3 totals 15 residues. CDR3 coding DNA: TGTGCCAGCAGCCCCCTAGCGGGATCCTACAATGAGCAGTTCTTC. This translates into CASSPLAGSYNEQFF.

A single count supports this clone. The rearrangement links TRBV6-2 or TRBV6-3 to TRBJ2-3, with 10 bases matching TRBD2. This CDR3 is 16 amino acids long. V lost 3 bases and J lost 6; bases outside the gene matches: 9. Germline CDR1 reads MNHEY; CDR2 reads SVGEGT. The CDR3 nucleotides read TGTGCCAGCAGTTATCTAGCGGGAGCAGTTGGTGATACGCAGTATTTT. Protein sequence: CASSYLAGAVGDTQYF.

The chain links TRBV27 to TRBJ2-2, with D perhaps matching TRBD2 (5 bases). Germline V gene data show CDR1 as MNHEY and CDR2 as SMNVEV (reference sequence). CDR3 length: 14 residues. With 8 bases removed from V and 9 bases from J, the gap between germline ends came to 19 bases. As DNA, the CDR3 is TGTGCCAGCGCTCTAGCCAGCGGTGCGTGGGAGCTGTTTTTT. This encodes CASALASGAWELFF.

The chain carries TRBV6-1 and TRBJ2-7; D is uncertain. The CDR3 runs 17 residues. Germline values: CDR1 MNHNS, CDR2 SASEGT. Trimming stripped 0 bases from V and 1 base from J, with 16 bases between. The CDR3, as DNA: TGTGCCAGCAGTGAAGCCCCCTGGGTCCAAGGGTCCTACGAGCAGTACTTC. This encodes CASSEAPWVQGSYEQYF.

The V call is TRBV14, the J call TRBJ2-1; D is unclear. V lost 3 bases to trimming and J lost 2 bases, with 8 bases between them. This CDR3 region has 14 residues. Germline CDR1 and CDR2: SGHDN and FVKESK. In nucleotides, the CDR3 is TGTGCCAGCAGCCAGTTGGCGGCCTACAATGAGCAGTTCTTC. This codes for CASSQLAAYNEQFF.

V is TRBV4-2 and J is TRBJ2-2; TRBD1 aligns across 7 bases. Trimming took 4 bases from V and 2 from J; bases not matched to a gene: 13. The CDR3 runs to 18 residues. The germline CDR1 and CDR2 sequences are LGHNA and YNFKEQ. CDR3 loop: CASSPPGWTGLNTGELFF. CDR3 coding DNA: TGTGCCAGCAGCCCACCCGGTTGGACAGGACTTAACACCGGGGAGCTGTTTTTT.

The CDR3 nucleotides are TGTGCCAGCAGTTCCGTCCCCACCGGGGAGCTGTTTTTT. This gives the protein CASSSVPTGELFF. This sequence joins TRBV6-2 or TRBV6-3 and TRBJ2-2; D is uncertain. CDR1 and CDR2 (germline): MNHEY, SVGEGT. The CDR3 runs 13 residues. V shed 4 bases and J shed 4 bases, with 7 bases lying between them.

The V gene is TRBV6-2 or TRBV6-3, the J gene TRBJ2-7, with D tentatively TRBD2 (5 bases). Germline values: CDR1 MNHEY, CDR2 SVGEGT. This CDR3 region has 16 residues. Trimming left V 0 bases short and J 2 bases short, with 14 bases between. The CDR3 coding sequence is TGTGCCAGCAGTTACTCGAAGGACTCTTCCCCCTACGAGCAGTACTTC. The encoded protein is CASSYSKDSSPYEQYF.

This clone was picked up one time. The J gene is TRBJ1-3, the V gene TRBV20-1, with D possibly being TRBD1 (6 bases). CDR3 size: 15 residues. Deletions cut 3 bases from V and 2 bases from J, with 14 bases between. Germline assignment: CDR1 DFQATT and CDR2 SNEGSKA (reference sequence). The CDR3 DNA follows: TGCAGTGCTAGTGACGGACAGCGGCCTGGAAACACCATATATTTT. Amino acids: CSASDGQRPGNTIYF.

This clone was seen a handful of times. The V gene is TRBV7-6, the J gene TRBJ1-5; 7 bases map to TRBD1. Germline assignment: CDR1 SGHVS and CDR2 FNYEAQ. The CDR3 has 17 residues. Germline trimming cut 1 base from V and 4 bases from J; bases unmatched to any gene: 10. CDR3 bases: TGTGCCAGCAGCTTAGAGGCCACAGGGGCAGCAAATCAGCCCCAGCATTTT. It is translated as CASSLEATGAANQPQHF.

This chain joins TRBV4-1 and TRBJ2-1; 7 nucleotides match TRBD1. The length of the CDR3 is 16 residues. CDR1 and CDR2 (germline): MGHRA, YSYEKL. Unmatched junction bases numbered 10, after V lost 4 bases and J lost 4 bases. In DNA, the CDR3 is TGCGCCAGCAGCCCAGAAACAGGGGATCTTTACAATGAGCAGTTCTTC. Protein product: CASSPETGDLYNEQFF.

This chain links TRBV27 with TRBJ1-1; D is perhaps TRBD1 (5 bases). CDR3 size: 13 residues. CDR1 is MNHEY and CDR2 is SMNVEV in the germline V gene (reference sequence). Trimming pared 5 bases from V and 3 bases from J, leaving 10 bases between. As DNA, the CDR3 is TGTGCCAGCAGTGGACACCCGTACACTGAAGCTTTCTTT. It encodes CASSGHPYTEAFF.

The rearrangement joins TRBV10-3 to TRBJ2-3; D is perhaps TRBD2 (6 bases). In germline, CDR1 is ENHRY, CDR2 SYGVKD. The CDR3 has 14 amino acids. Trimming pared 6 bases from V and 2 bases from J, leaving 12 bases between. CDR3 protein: CAISWGTPTDTQYF. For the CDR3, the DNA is TGTGCCATCAGCTGGGGGACTCCCACAGATACGCAGTATTTT.

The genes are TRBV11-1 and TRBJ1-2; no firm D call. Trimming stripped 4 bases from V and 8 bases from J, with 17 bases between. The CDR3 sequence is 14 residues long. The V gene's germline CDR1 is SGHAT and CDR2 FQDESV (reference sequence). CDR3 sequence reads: CASSSTPLSGGYTF. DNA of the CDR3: TGTGCCAGCAGCTCGACTCCCCTTTCGGGGGGCTACACCTTC.

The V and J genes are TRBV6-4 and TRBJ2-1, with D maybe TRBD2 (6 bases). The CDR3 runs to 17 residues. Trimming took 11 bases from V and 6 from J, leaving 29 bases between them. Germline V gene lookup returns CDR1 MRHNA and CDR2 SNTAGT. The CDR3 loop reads CAGGGYWRPSYCNEQFF. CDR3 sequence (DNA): TGTGCCGGCGGAGGGTATTGGCGCCCTTCTTATTGCAATGAGCAGTTCTTC.

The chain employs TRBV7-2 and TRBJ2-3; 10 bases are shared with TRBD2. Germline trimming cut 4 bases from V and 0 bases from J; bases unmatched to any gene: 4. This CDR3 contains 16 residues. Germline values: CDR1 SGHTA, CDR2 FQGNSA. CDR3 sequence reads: CASSSFSGGSTDTQYF. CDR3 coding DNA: TGTGCCAGCAGCTCCTTTAGCGGGGGGAGCACAGATACGCAGTATTTT.

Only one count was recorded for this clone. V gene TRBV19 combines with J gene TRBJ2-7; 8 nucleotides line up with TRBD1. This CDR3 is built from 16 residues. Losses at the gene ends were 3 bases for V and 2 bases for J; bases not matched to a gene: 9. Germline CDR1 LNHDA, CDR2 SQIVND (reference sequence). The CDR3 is CASSIVGTGATYEQYF. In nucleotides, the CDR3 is TGTGCCAGTAGTATTGTCGGGACAGGAGCGACCTACGAGCAGTACTTC.

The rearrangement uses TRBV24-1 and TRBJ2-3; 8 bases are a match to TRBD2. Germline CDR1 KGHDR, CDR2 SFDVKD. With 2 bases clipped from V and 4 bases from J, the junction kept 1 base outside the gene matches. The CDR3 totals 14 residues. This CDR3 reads CATSDSGLADTQYF. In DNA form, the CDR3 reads TGTGCCACCAGTGATTCGGGACTAGCAGATACGCAGTATTTT.

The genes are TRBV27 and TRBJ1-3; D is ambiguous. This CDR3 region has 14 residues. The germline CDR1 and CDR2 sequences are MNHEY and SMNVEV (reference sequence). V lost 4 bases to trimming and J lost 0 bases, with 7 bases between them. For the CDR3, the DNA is TGTGCCAGCAGTTCTGTCCTCTCTGGAAACACCATATATTTT. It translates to CASSSVLSGNTIYF.

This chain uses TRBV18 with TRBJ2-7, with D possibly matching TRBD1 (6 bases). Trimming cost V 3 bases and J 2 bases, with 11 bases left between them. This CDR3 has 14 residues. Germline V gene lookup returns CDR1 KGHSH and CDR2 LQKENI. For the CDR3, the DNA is TGTGCCAGCTCACCGAAGAGGGGGACCTACGAGCAGTACTTC. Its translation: CASSPKRGTYEQYF.

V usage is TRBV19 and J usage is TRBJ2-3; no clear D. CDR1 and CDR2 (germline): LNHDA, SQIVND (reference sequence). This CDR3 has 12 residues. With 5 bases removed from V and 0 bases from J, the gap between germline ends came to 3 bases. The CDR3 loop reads CASSLSTDTQYF. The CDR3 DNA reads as TGTGCCAGTAGTCTTAGCACAGATACGCAGTATTTT.